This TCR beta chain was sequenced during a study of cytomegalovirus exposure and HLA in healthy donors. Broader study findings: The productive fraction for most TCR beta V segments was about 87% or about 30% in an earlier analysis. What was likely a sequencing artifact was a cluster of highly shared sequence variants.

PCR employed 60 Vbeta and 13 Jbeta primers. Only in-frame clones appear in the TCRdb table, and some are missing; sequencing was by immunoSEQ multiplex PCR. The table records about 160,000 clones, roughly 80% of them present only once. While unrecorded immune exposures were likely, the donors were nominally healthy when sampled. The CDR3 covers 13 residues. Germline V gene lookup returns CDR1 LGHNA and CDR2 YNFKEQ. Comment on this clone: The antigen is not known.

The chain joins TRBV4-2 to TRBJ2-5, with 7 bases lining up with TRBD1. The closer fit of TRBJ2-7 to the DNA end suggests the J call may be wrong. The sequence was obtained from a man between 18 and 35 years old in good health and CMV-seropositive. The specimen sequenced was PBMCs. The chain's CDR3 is CASSHGQVGEQYF. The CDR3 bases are TGTGCCAGCAGCCACGGACAGGTGGGCGAGCAGTACTTC.